The source of this TCR beta chain is a study of control samples from healthy donors and cancer patients. CDR1 is SGHVS and CDR2 is FNYEAQ in the germline V gene. The CDR3 totals 14 residues. The germline V and J ends were trimmed by 5 bases and 3 bases, with 14 bases remaining between them. Some clones are missing from TCRdb's copy, which holds only in-frame ones; the method was immunoSEQ multiplex PCR. The data contain about 140,000 clones, roughly 92% of them singletons. Sequences were obtained from blood. The chain has TRBV7-6 and TRBJ2-7, with no clear D. This sequence originates from a man between 25 and 39 years old in good health. The CDR3 here is CASSPQTWSYEQYF. Written as DNA, the CDR3 is TGTGCCAGCAGCCCACAAACCTGGAGCTACGAGCAGTACTTC. Full variable domain (missing parts from reference TRBV7-6 and TRBJ2-7): GAGVSQSPRYKVTKRGQDVALRCDPISGHVSLYWYRQALGQGPEFLTYFNYEAQQDKSGLPNDRFSAERPEGSISTLTIQRTEQRDSAMYRCASSPQTWSYEQYFGPGTRLTVT.